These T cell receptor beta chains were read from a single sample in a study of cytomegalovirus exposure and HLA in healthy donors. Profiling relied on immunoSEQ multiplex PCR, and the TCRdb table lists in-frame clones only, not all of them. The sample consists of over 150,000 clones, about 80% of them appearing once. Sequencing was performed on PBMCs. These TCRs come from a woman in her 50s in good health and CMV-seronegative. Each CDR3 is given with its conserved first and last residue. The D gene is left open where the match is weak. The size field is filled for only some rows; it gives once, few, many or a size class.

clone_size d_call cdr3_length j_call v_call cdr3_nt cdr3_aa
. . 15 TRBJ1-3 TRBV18 TGTGCCAGCTCACCACAACAGAGCTCTGGAAACACCATATATTTT CASSPQQSSGNTIYF
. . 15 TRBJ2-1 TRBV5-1 TGCGCCAGCAGCTCCGCGGAACCCGGGCGGGATGAGCAGTTCTTC CASSSAEPGRDEQFF
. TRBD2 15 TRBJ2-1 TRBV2 TGTGCCACCCTAGGGCGGGCTAGCGGGAGAAATGAGCAGTTCTTC CATLGRASGRNEQFF
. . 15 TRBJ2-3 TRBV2 TGTGCCAGCAGTGCCCGGGACACCATCACAGATACGCAGTATTTT CASSARDTITDTQYF
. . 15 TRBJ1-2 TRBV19 TGTGCCAGTAACCACCAGGTGTGGGCTGGCTATGGCTACACCTTC CASNHQVWAGYGYTF
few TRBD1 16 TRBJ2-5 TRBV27 TGTGCCAGCAGTTTTTTTACAGGGGCTTCCCAAGAGACCCAGTACTTC CASSFFTGASQETQYF
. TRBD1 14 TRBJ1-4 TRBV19 TGTGCCAGTGGATACAGGGGGCAAGGCGAAAAACTGTTTTTT CASGYRGQGEKLFF
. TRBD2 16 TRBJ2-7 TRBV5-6 TGTGCCAGCAGCTTGGGCCCGGGGGGAATTAGCTACGAGCAGTACTTC CASSLGPGGISYEQYF
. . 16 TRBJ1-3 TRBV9 TGTGCCAGCAGCGCCCGGACAGCTTACTCTGGAAACACCATATATTTT CASSARTAYSGNTIYF
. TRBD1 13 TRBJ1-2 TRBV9 TGTGCCAGCAGCAAGACAGGGGGTAAGGGCTACACCTTC CASSKTGGKGYTF
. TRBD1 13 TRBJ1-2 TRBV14 TGTGCCAGCAGCCAAATACGACAGGGGAGCTACACCTTC CASSQIRQGSYTF
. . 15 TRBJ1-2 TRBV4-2 TGTGCCAGCAGCCAAGAGGAGTGGATTAACTATGGCTACACCTTC CASSQEEWINYGYTF
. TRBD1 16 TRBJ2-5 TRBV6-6 TGTGCCAGCAGTTACCCACCGGGACAGGGTACGGAGACCCAGTACTTC CASSYPPGQGTETQYF
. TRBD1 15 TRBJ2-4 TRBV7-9 TGTGCCAGCAGCTCTGCCGGGACAGAAGAAAACATTCAGTACTTC CASSSAGTEENIQYF
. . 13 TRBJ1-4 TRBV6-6 TGTGCCAGCACGGACCAGGGGAATGAAAAACTGTTTTTT CASTDQGNEKLFF
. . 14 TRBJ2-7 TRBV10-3 TGTGCCATCAGTGAGAACCCAGGCTCCTACGAGCAGTACTTC CAISENPGSYEQYF
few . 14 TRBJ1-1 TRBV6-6 TGTGCCAGCACCTTCGCGGGGGGGACCACTGAAGCTTTCTTT CASTFAGGTTEAFF
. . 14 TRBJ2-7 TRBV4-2 TGTGCCAGCAGCCAAGATTACGTGGGGAGCGAGCAGTACTTC CASSQDYVGSEQYF
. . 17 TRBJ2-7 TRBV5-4 TGTGCCAGCAGCTCAGGGACAACCACCTCTATCTCCTACGAGCAGTACTTC CASSSGTTTSISYEQYF
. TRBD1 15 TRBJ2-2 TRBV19 TGTGCCAGTAGCGGGACAGGGGGCGCAAGCGGGGAGCTGTTTTTT CASSGTGGASGELFF
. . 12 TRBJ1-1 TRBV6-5 TGTGCCAGCAGTTACCTAACAGGTGAAGCTTTCTTT CASSYLTGEAFF
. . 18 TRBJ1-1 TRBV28 TGTGCCAGCAGTTTACAAACGGCTTCGAGGGTTATAAACACTGAAGCTTTCTTT CASSLQTASRVINTEAFF
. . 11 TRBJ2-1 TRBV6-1 TGTGCCGTTGGTAGGGGGTATGAGCAGTTCTTC CAVGRGYEQFF
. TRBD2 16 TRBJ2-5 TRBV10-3 TGTGCCATCAGTGAGTCGTTGCGGGGGGGGCAAGAGACCCAGTACTTC CAISESLRGGQETQYF
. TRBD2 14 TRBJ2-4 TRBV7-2 TGTGCCAGCAGCTTAAGGGGAGGGGCAAACATTCAGTACTTC CASSLRGGANIQYF
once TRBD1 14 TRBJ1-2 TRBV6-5 TGTGCCAGCAGTACCCGGACAGGGACCTATGGCTACACCTTC CASSTRTGTYGYTF
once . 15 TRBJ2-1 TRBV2 TGTGCCAGCAGTGAGGAATGGCGGGATCACAATGAGCAGTTCTTC CASSEEWRDHNEQFF
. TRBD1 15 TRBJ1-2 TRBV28 TGTGCCAGCAGCTATCTACAGGGGGCCAGCTATGGCTACACCTTC CASSYLQGASYGYTF
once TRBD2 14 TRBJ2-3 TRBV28 TGTGCCAGCAGGTCGGGAGGGGTCACAGATACGCAGTATTTT CASRSGGVTDTQYF
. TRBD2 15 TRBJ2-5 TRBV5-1 TGCGCCAGCAGCCTCCGGCGGGGGGGCGGGGAGACCCAGTACTTC CASSLRRGGGETQYF
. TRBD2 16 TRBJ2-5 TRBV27 TGTGCCAGCAGTTTAAGCCCCGGGGGGATCCAAGAGACCCAGTACTTC CASSLSPGGIQETQYF
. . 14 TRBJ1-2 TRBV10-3 TGTGCCATCAGTGAGTCGAACCAGGGTGGTGGCTACACCTTC CAISESNQGGGYTF
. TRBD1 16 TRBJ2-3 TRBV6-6 TGTGCCAGCAGCGCCGTATGGACAGGGGTTGCAGATACGCAGTATTTT CASSAVWTGVADTQYF
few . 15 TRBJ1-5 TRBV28 TGTGCCAGCAGTTTTAAAGTACTTAGCAATCAGCCCCAGCATTTT CASSFKVLSNQPQHF
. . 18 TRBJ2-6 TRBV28 TGTGCCAGCACCCTCGCCGGGGTATATGACTCTGGGGCCAACGTCCTGACTTTC CASTLAGVYDSGANVLTF
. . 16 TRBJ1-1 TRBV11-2 TGTGCCAGCAGCTTCCCACAGCTCACTTCGAACACTGAAGCTTTCTTT CASSFPQLTSNTEAFF
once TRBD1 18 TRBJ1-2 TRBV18 TGTGCCAGCTCACTATCCAGGGGGCTAACCAGAAAGCTTGAAGGCTACACCTTC CASSLSRGLTRKLEGYTF
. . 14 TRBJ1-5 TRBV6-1 TGTGCCAGCAGTACCGGACAGACGAATCAGCCCCAGCATTTT CASSTGQTNQPQHF
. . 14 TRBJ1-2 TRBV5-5 TGTGCCAGCAGCTTGGCCACACCGTTCTATGGCTACACCTTC CASSLATPFYGYTF
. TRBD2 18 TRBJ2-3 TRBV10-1 TGCGCCAGCAGCCAACAGAACCCGGGACTAGCGGGGGTGGATACGCAGTATTTT CASSQQNPGLAGVDTQYF
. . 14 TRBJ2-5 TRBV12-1 TGTGCCAGCAGCCCCGCGGGGATTGGGGAGACCCAGTACTTC CASSPAGIGETQYF
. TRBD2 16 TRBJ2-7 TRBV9 TGTGCCAGCAGCCCGGGTGGGACTAGTAAACTCTACGAGCAGTACTTC CASSPGGTSKLYEQYF
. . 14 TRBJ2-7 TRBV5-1 TGCGCCAGCAGCTTGGTGGCGGACAACTACGAGCAGTACTTC CASSLVADNYEQYF
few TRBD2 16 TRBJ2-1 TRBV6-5 TGTGCCAGCAGTTACTCCCAGCGGGGGGGATACAATGAGCAGTTCTTC CASSYSQRGGYNEQFF
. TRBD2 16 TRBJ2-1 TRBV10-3 TGTGCCATCAGTGACCTAGCGGGCCTCTCCTACAATGAGCAGTTCTTC CAISDLAGLSYNEQFF
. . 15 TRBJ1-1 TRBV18 TGTGCCAGCTCACCAGCAATTGGCTCGAACACTGAAGCTTTCTTT CASSPAIGSNTEAFF
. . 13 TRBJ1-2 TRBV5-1 TGCGCCAGCAGCTTGGAGTCTGAGATTGGCTACACCTTC CASSLESEIGYTF
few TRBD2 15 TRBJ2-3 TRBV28 TGTGCCAGCAGTCGTAGCGGGAGGGCCCCAGATACGCAGTATTTT CASSRSGRAPDTQYF
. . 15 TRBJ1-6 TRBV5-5 TGTGCCAGCAGCTTGTTGGCAGGGAATTATTCACCCCTCCACTTT CASSLLAGNYSPLHF
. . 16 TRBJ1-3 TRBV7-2 TGTGCCAGCAGCTCACAGGTTTTGTCCTCTGGAAACACCATATATTTT CASSSQVLSSGNTIYF